This T cell receptor beta chain was sequenced for a study of blood T cell repertoires in COVID-19. About the research overall: T cells, B-cell-depleted T cells, or PBMCs provided the cDNA or gDNA that served as material.

In terms of age and location, participants ranged from about 18 to 89 years and lived in approximately 26 US areas. Cohorts were determined from participant-reported clinical history. This clone showed up just a few times. Trimming cost V 6 bases and J 9 bases; bases outside gene matches: 11. Germline-derived CDR1 and CDR2 are MNHEY and SVGAGI. This CDR3 comprises 15 residues. Libraries were prepared by immunoSEQ multiplex PCR; TCRdb keeps only in-frame clonotypes and omits some of them. This sample has approximately 440,000 clones; about nine tenths occur once, and the top ten carry under 0.75%. This sequence joins TRBV6-5 and TRBJ1-6; 7 bases are a match to TRBD1. Source material: PBMCs or T cells enriched from blood (not recorded which). This receptor was obtained from a woman between 18 and 29 years old who had recovered from COVID-19. For the CDR3, the DNA is TGTGCCAGCAGGAGAAAGGGGGCCGGGAGTTCACCCCTCCACTTT. As protein: CASRRKGAGSSPLHF.